Listed below are T cell receptor beta chains from one sample, sequenced in a study of T cell responses to AZD1222 COVID-19 vaccine. Data came from immunoSEQ multiplex PCR; TCRdb stores just in-frame clones and leaves some out. The table records more than 100,000 clones, around 87% of them present only once. The source material was peripheral blood, sampled on day 0 of AZD1222 vaccination. The origin of the receptors is an adult in good health. CDR3s include the opening cysteine and the closing phenylalanine or tryptophan. The order of the fields is clone size, J gene, D gene, V gene, CDR3 protein, CDR3 DNA. D genes are given only for firm matches. Only part of the rows carry a size: once, few, many, or a class if the clone is expanded.

>-|TRBJ2-3|-|TRBV9
CASSSPRAELYF
TGTGCCAGCAGCTCCCCCCGAGCCGAGCTGTATTTT
>-|TRBJ2-2|-|TRBV3-1/TRBV3-2
CASSQEGPRELFF
TGTGCCAGCAGCCAAGAAGGTCCCCGGGAGCTGTTTTTT
>-|TRBJ2-7|-|TRBV6-5
CASSMGYEQYF
TGTGCCAGCAGTATGGGTTACGAGCAGTACTTC
>few|TRBJ1-6|-|TRBV5-6
CASSTGFNYNSPLHF
TGTGCCAGCAGCACAGGGTTTAACTATAATTCACCCCTCCACTTT
>-|TRBJ1-5|-|TRBV18
CASSPNGDNQPQHF
TGTGCCAGCTCACCTAACGGTGACAATCAGCCCCAGCATTTT
>-|TRBJ1-2|-|TRBV7-2
CASSQEGIGTLSYTF
TGTGCCAGCAGCCAAGAGGGGATAGGGACCTTGAGCTACACCTTC
>-|TRBJ2-7|-|TRBV30
CAWSDQVSYEQYF
TGTGCCTGGAGTGATCAGGTATCCTACGAGCAGTACTTC
>-|TRBJ1-1|-|TRBV5-5
CASSWGVTEAFF
TGTGCCAGCAGCTGGGGAGTGACTGAAGCTTTCTTT
>-|TRBJ2-7|TRBD1|TRBV29-1
CSVSDRRISYEQYF
TGCAGCGTCTCGGACAGGAGGATTTCCTACGAGCAGTACTTC
>-|TRBJ2-7|-|TRBV6-5
CASSLARASYEQYF
TGTGCCAGCAGTCTGGCCCGGGCCTCCTACGAGCAGTACTTC
>-|TRBJ2-1|TRBD1|TRBV5-8
CASRPLGQGDNEQFF
TGTGCCAGCAGGCCCCTGGGACAGGGAGACAATGAGCAGTTCTTC
>-|TRBJ2-7|-|TRBV3-1/TRBV3-2
CASSQARGAYEQYF
TGTGCCAGCAGCCAAGCCAGGGGGGCCTACGAGCAGTACTTC
>few|TRBJ1-5|-|TRBV7-2
CASSLSVGREPQHF
TGTGCCAGCAGCTTAAGCGTGGGTAGGGAGCCCCAGCATTTT
>-|TRBJ1-2|-|TRBV18
CASSPRQPPNYGYTF
TGTGCCAGCTCACCCAGACAGCCTCCTAACTATGGCTACACCTTC
>-|TRBJ2-7|-|TRBV7-6
CASSLSSLGSEQYF
TGTGCCAGCAGCTTATCGAGCCTTGGGAGCGAGCAGTACTTC
>-|TRBJ1-1|-|TRBV11-1
CASSLVVNTEAFF
TGTGCCAGCAGCTTAGTTGTGAACACTGAAGCTTTCTTT
>-|TRBJ1-2|-|TRBV10-3
CAISDGNYGYTF
TGTGCCATCAGTGACGGTAACTATGGCTACACCTTC
>-|TRBJ2-7|TRBD1|TRBV7-8
CASSLVPGQGQQYF
TGTGCCAGCAGCTTAGTCCCGGGACAGGGACAGCAGTACTTC
>-|TRBJ2-3|-|TRBV25-1
CASNSARGQYF
TGTGCCAGCAACAGCGCTCGTGGGCAGTATTTT
>-|TRBJ2-2|TRBD2|TRBV5-1
CASSLALVAGTGELFF
TGCGCCAGCAGCTTGGCCTTGGTAGCGGGCACCGGGGAGCTGTTTTTT
>-|TRBJ2-7|-|TRBV20-1
CSAPLGYEQYF
TGCAGTGCCCCACTAGGCTACGAGCAGTACTTC
>-|TRBJ1-5|-|TRBV19
CASSFFSASGGQPQHF
TGTGCCAGTAGTTTCTTCTCCGCGAGTGGTGGTCAGCCCCAGCATTTT
>-|TRBJ2-2|TRBD1|TRBV7-2
CASSRGLGELFF
TGTGCCAGCTCTAGGGGGCTCGGGGAGCTGTTTTTT
>-|TRBJ2-2|TRBD2|TRBV7-2
CASSPSGGNTGELFF
TGTGCCAGCAGCCCGAGCGGGGGAAACACCGGGGAGCTGTTTTTT
>-|TRBJ2-7|-|TRBV4-1
CASSQLTGLRDYEQYF
TGCGCCAGCAGCCAACTTACGGGGTTAAGAGACTACGAGCAGTACTTC
>-|TRBJ2-7|-|TRBV10-3
CAISDREGDREQYF
TGTGCCATCAGTGATAGGGAGGGGGATCGCGAGCAGTACTTC
>-|TRBJ2-5|-|TRBV11-3
CASSSNRDGTQYF
TGTGCCAGCAGCTCTAACAGGGACGGGACCCAGTACTTC
>-|TRBJ2-5|TRBD2|TRBV4-1
CASSQVGLAGTEQETQYF
TGCGCCAGCAGCCAAGTGGGACTAGCGGGTACGGAACAAGAGACCCAGTACTTC
>-|TRBJ2-1|-|TRBV11-2
CASSLGEVNNEQFF
TGTGCCAGCAGCTTAGGTGAGGTTAACAATGAGCAGTTCTTC
>once|TRBJ1-1|-|TRBV7-8
CASSQPGGTEAFF
TGTGCCAGCAGCCAGCCAGGAGGTACTGAAGCTTTCTTT
>-|TRBJ1-3|-|TRBV29-1
CSALGGFGNTIYF
TGCAGCGCCCTGGGGGGGTTTGGAAACACCATATATTTT
>-|TRBJ2-5|-|TRBV7-9
CASAISSLGTQYF
TGTGCCAGCGCCATTAGTTCCCTGGGGACCCAGTACTTC
>-|TRBJ2-1|-|TRBV10-3
CAIRKTDYNEQFF
TGTGCCATCAGGAAGACAGACTACAATGAGCAGTTCTTC
>-|TRBJ1-3|-|TRBV11-2
CASSFQTGNTIYF
TGTGCCAGCAGCTTTCAAACGGGAAACACCATATATTTT
>few|TRBJ2-7|-|TRBV7-2
CASSLPDGGHSYEQYF
TGTGCCAGCAGCTTACCCGACGGGGGGCACTCCTACGAGCAGTACTTC
>-|TRBJ1-5|-|TRBV29-1
CSVGRDNQPQHF
TGCAGCGTTGGTAGGGACAATCAGCCCCAGCATTTT
>once|TRBJ2-3|TRBD2|TRBV7-6
CASSLRGGTTDTQYF
TGTGCCAGCAGCTTACGCGGGGGGACAACAGATACGCAGTATTTT
>-|TRBJ1-6|-|TRBV6-2/TRBV6-3
CASSYSAGVLALPLHF
TGTGCCAGCAGTTACTCTGCAGGGGTCTTGGCTCTACCCCTCCACTTT
>-|TRBJ1-1|-|TRBV7-9
CASSNRNMNTEAFF
TGTGCCAGCAGCAACAGGAACATGAACACTGAAGCTTTCTTT
>once|TRBJ2-7|-|TRBV27
CASRNANYEQYF
TGTGCCAGCAGGAACGCCAACTACGAGCAGTACTTC
>-|TRBJ1-2|TRBD1|TRBV4-3
CASSQDTGQGRRNGYTF
TGCGCCAGCAGCCAAGACACGGGACAGGGGCGTAGAAATGGCTACACCTTC
>-|TRBJ1-1|-|TRBV29-1
CSVGRAMNTEAFF
TGCAGCGTGGGGAGGGCCATGAACACTGAAGCTTTCTTT
>-|TRBJ2-7|-|TRBV30
CAWSLGIGEQYF
TGTGCCTGGAGTCTGGGAATCGGCGAGCAGTACTTC
>-|TRBJ2-3|-|TRBV19
CASKKQEIHTDTQYF
TGTGCCAGTAAAAAACAGGAGATTCACACAGATACGCAGTATTTT
>once|TRBJ1-2|-|TRBV6-6
CASSHSLGDYGYTF
TGTGCCAGCAGTCACTCCCTGGGGGACTATGGCTACACCTTC
>-|TRBJ2-7|-|TRBV19
CASSIQGRGSEQYF
TGTGCCAGTAGTATACAGGGCAGGGGATCCGAGCAGTACTTC
>-|TRBJ1-5|-|TRBV2
CASSRTLYSNQPQHF
TGTGCCAGCAGCAGGACACTTTATAGCAATCAGCCCCAGCATTTT
>-|TRBJ2-1|TRBD2|TRBV7-2
CASSSQASGGLGNEQFF
TGTGCCAGCAGCTCGCAGGCTAGCGGGGGGCTGGGCAATGAGCAGTTCTTC
>-|TRBJ1-1|TRBD1|TRBV14
CASSRTGTNKAFF
TGTGCCAGCAGCAGGACAGGGACCAATAAAGCTTTCTTT
>-|TRBJ2-7|TRBD2|TRBV3-1/TRBV3-2
CASSLPSGGSYEQYF
TGTGCCAGCAGCCTACCTAGCGGGGGATCCTACGAGCAGTACTTC
>-|TRBJ1-2|TRBD1|TRBV7-8
CASSLGQANYGYTF
TGTGCCAGCAGCCTCGGACAGGCTAACTATGGCTACACCTTC
>-|TRBJ1-1|-|TRBV18
CASSQGLLNTEAFF
TGTGCCAGCTCACAGGGACTGTTGAACACTGAAGCTTTCTTT